The entry below gives a single TCR beta chain sequence along with its context. This clone was seen once. This clone's antigen is unknown. No much larger clonotype is one base removed from it; base qualities were not supplied. Patients with a history of autoimmune disease or receiving systemic immunosuppression were excluded from the trial. In every dose cohort, peripheral blood was drawn for TCR sequencing at baseline, cycle 4 day 1, and cycle 7 day 1. Samples were obtained from an open-label, multicenter, first-in-human phase I dose-escalation trial of ivuxolimab. Adults with locally advanced or metastatic head and neck squamous cell, hepatocellular, melanoma or renal cell carcinoma were enrolled in the trial. Before TCR sequencing, CD4+ T cells and CD8+ T cells from peripheral blood were sorted into separate populations. To sequence the TCRbeta CDR3 region, genomic DNA was isolated from the sorted cells. The immunoSEQ Assay was used for sequencing of TCRbeta CDR3 regions. Held by TCRdb, this immuneACCESS table contains in-frame sequences only and omits some clones. Under half of the omission traces to an unresolved V gene where checked; the cause of the rest is unknown. Here the sample has fewer than 60,000 clones; less than 85% occur a single time. Roughly 21% of the sample rests with the top ten.

These data belong to a study of OX40 agonist ivuxolimab in advanced cancers. About the full investigation: Ivuxolimab, which targeted the costimulatory receptor OX40 (CD134), was an agonistic, fully human IgG2 monoclonal antibody. Peripheral TCRbeta sequencing aimed to test whether ivuxolimab altered TCR sequence diversity and caused clonal T-cell expansion. Three dose-escalation patients achieved partial responses, one with hepatocellular carcinoma and two with cutaneous melanoma. Patients were allowed to have had prior anti-PD-1, anti-PD-L1 or anti-CTLA-4 therapy, and 40% of the dose-escalation patients had previously received checkpoint inhibitors. Intravenous ivuxolimab was administered to patients every 2 weeks at six dose levels: 0.01, 0.1, 0.3, 1.5, 3 and 10 mg/kg. The paper reports the monotherapy dose-escalation portion (N of about 54 patients) of the phase I ivuxolimab trial. Among the approximately 54 dose-escalation patients, around 20 had hepatocellular carcinoma, 15 or so melanoma, 9 renal cell carcinoma and 9 head and neck cancer. In the dose-escalation cohort, 82.7% of patients were male, and the mean age was around 60 years, with a range of about 20 to 90. Overall results and qualifications from the work: Partial responders in the 0.1-3.0 mg/kg groups had among the lowest normalized peripheral clonal expansion, especially among CD8+ T cells. Low levels of normalized T-cell clonal expansion were also seen in some patients who did not respond. Antigen specificity was not determined for the clonally expanded peripheral T cells. After ivuxolimab, expanded clones were on average more numerous among CD8+ T cells than among CD4+ T cells. At doses from 0.1 to 3.0 mg/kg, clonal expansion was seen in both CD4+ and CD8+ blood T cells between baseline and week 6.

This receptor was obtained from an adult with an advanced solid tumor such as melanoma, head and neck, liver or kidney cancer. The specimen was CD4+ or CD8+ T cells sorted from blood, collected in a trial of the OX40 agonist ivuxolimab.

The nucleotides are TGTGCCACCAGCGGGGGACAGGGGTCTATGATTTACAATGAGCAGTTCTTC. This is translated as CATSGGQGSMIYNEQFF. The V and J genes are TRBV15 and TRBJ2-1; TRBD1 aligns with 10 central bases. From the germline V gene (reference sequence), CDR1 is LNHNV and CDR2 is YYDKDF. For this chain, trimming is 5 bases at the V end and 4 bases at the J end, and the number of junction bases without a gene match is 11. Including the terminal cysteine and phenylalanine, the CDR3 comprises 17 residues. The sequence is cut down to CDR3 DNA, 51 bases in frame from base 1.